The next 2 T cell receptor beta chains were all read from a single sample in a study of blood T cell repertoires in COVID-19. The protocol was immunoSEQ multiplex PCR, while the TCRdb copy is restricted to in-frame clones and leaves out a portion. The sample has 340,000 or so clones, about 86% seen once. Sequenced material: PBMCs or T cells enriched from blood (not recorded which). These receptors came from a woman aged 35 to 49 with acute COVID-19.

J is TRBJ1-4 and V is TRBV4-2, with unresolved D. The germline V gene has CDR1 LGHNA and CDR2 YNFKEQ. V shed 0 bases and J shed 7 bases, with 9 bases lying between them. CDR3 size: 14 residues. This CDR3 is CASSQEETGEKLFF. CDR3 DNA sequence: TGTGCCAGCAGCCAAGAAGAGACGGGTGAAAAACTGTTTTTT.

V and J are TRBV5-6 and TRBJ2-5; 8 bases line up with TRBD2. The CDR3 spans 15 residues. Germline CDR1 is SGHDT and CDR2 is YYEEEE. With V trimmed by 2 bases and J by 4 bases, 7 bases remained unmatched. CDR3 sequence (DNA): TGTGCCAGCAGCTTAGGCAATCTAGCGGGAGAGACCCAGTACTTC. This encodes CASSLGNLAGETQYF. Full variable domain (missing parts from reference TRBV5-6 and TRBJ2-5): DAGVTQSPTHLIKTRGQQVTLRCSPKSGHDTVSWYQQALGQGPQFIFQYYEEEERQRGNFPDRFSGHQFPNYSSELNVNALLLGDSALYLCASSLGNLAGETQYFGPGTRLLVL.